One and the same sample provided the 12 T cell receptor beta chains below, sequenced in a study of T cell responses to AZD1222 COVID-19 vaccine. Sequencing was performed with immunoSEQ multiplex PCR; in TCRdb, only in-frame clones are kept and a portion is missing. Among over 110,000 clones listed, approximately 90% were seen once. The input for sequencing was peripheral blood, taken on day 0 of AZD1222 vaccination. The receptors derive from an adult in good health.

In nucleotides, the CDR3 is TGTGCCAGCAGTGATCTGGGAACTAGCGGGATAGGGCAGTACTTC. Protein: CASSDLGTSGIGQYF. The chain recombines TRBV6-1 with TRBJ2-7; 10 positions agree with TRBD2. This CDR3 comprises 15 residues. Per the germline V gene, CDR1 is MNHNS and CDR2 is SASEGT. With V trimmed by 3 bases and J by 9 bases, 11 bases remained unmatched.

The chain links TRBV19 to TRBJ2-7; 14 bases align to TRBD2. J was trimmed by 5 bases and V by 3 bases; bases with no gene match: 9. The CDR3 runs to 17 residues. Germline-derived CDR1 and CDR2 are LNHDA and SQIVND (reference sequence). CDR3 DNA: TGTGCCAGTAGTATCAATGCCGGGACTAGCGGGAGAGACGAGCAGTACTTC. Amino acids: CASSINAGTSGRDEQYF.

This chain links TRBV12-3 or TRBV12-4 with TRBJ1-1; D call uncertain. Deletions cut 6 bases from V and 7 bases from J, with 9 bases between. The CDR3 consists of 11 residues. CDR3 DNA: TGTGCCAGCAGCTTATGGGATGAAGCTTTCTTT. Its protein is CASSLWDEAFF.

The CDR3 protein is CASSFQWRVGELFF. The CDR3 DNA sequence: TGTGCCAGCAGCTTTCAGTGGAGAGTTGGGGAGCTGTTTTTT. The rearrangement joins TRBV13 to TRBJ2-2; D unclear. V was clipped by 3 bases and J by 8 bases, with 13 bases between them. The CDR3 spans 14 residues. CDR1 is PRHDT, CDR2 FYEKMQ, per germline (reference sequence).

V gene TRBV3-1 (or the pseudogene TRBV3-2) combines with J gene TRBJ1-5; perhaps TRBD1 as D (5 bases). V lost 3 bases and J lost 7, with 10 bases in between. The CDR3 totals 13 residues. Germline V gene sequence: CDR1 LGHDT, CDR2 YNNKEL (reference sequence). The CDR3 DNA is TGTGCCAGCAGCCAGGGGGGGGTCCAGCCCCAGCATTTT. This sequence encodes CASSQGGVQPQHF.

The chain links TRBV3-1 (or the pseudogene TRBV3-2) to TRBJ1-2, with a possible D match to TRBD1 (6 bases). The CDR3 covers 14 residues. Deletions cut 1 base from V and 6 bases from J, with 12 bases between. The V gene's germline CDR1 is LGHDT and CDR2 YNNKEL (reference sequence). For the CDR3, the DNA is TGTGCCAGCAGCCAAGTTGCAGGGGAAGATGGCTACACCTTC. Protein: CASSQVAGEDGYTF.

V and J are TRBV24-1 and TRBJ2-1; 8 nucleotides agree with TRBD1. Per germline, CDR1 KGHDR and CDR2 SFDVKD. This CDR3 contains 18 residues. Trimming removed 4 bases from V and 5 bases from J; junction bases left unmatched: 15. CDR3 sequence: CATSDKTAGTGKNNEQFF. The DNA of the CDR3 is TGTGCCACCAGTGACAAGACGGCCGGGACAGGAAAAAACAATGAGCAGTTCTTC.

This clone was recorded once. V gene TRBV7-3 combines with J gene TRBJ1-1; the D is unclear. Deletions cut 5 bases from V and 7 bases from J, with 11 bases between. The germline V gene encodes CDR1 SGHTA and CDR2 FQGTGA. The CDR3 extends over 12 amino acids. CDR3 sequence reads: CASSTGLGEAFF. The CDR3 coding sequence is TGTGCCAGCAGCACCGGACTGGGTGAAGCTTTCTTT.

The rearrangement joins TRBV4-1 to TRBJ1-1, with D maybe TRBD1 (5 bases). Germline-derived CDR1 and CDR2 are MGHRA and YSYEKL. V lost 3 bases, J lost 0 bases, and 17 bases lay in between. CDR3 length: 17 amino acids. The CDR3 spells CASSHYRDPILNTEAFF. The CDR3 DNA sequence: TGCGCCAGCAGCCATTACCGGGACCCAATTTTGAACACTGAAGCTTTCTTT.

V gene TRBV5-5 combines with J gene TRBJ1-2, with D unclear. Germline CDR1 SGHKS, CDR2 YYEKEE (reference sequence). The CDR3 runs 14 residues. Trimming pared 1 base from V and 4 bases from J, leaving 11 bases between. The CDR3 DNA reads as TGTGCCAGCAGCTTGTACATAAGGGCCTATGGCTACACCTTC. It yields the protein CASSLYIRAYGYTF.

This rearrangement joins TRBV9 to TRBJ2-3; 9 bases align to TRBD2. This CDR3 contains 17 residues. Per germline, CDR1 SGDLS and CDR2 YYNGEE. V lost 5 bases to trimming and J lost 5 bases; unmatched junction nucleotides: 15. CDR3 sequence (DNA): TGTGCCAGCAGTTCGCACTTTCTAGCGGGGACTCTAGATACGCAGTATTTT. This sequence encodes CASSSHFLAGTLDTQYF.

The rearrangement joins TRBV10-3 to TRBJ2-3, with a possible D match to TRBD2 (5 bases). The CDR3 is 14 residues long. V lost 0 bases and J 2 bases, leaving 6 bases between the germline ends. Looked up from germline, CDR1 is ENHRY and CDR2 is SYGVKD. The CDR3, as DNA: TGTGCCATCAGTGAGTCGACTACCACAGATACGCAGTATTTT. As protein: CAISESTTTDTQYF.